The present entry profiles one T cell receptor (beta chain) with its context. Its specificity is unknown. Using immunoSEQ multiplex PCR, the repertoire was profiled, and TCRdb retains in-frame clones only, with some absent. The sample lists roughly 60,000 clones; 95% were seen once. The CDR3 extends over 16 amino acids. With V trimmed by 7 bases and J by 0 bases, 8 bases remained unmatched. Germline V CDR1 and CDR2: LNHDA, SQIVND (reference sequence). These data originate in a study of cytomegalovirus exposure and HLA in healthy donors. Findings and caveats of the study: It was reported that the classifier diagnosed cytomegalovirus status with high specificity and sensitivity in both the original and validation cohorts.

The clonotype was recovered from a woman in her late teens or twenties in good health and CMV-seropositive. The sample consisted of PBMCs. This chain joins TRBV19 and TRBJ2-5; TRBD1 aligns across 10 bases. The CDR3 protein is CASTSPGQGYQETQYF. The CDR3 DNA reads TGTGCCAGTACCTCGCCGGGACAGGGGTACCAAGAGACCCAGTACTTC.